The entry below gives a single T cell receptor (beta chain) sequence along with its context. This clonotype was detected only a few times. Its antigen remains unidentified. No quality values exist for individual bases; no much larger clone is one base distant. The data are from a study of T cells in Graves' hyperthyroidism and ophthalmopathy (dated by TCRdb to the late 2010s). For the wider study: Peripheral blood samples were taken at the time of initial diagnosis, prior to any treatment. The 90 or so discovery patients were randomly split 7:3 into training and test sets. The paper describes TCR Vbeta CDR3 sequencing of 140 or so peripheral blood samples, made up of roughly 40 ophthalmopathy patients, roughly 80 hyperthyroidism patients and 17 progressor patients. Prospective prediction of ophthalmopathy was tested in an independent validation cohort consisting of fewer than 20 hyperthyroidism patients and more than 15 patients who later progressed to ophthalmopathy. Thyroid tissue and blood T-cell repertoires from six or seven Graves' hyperthyroidism patients were also compared in the study. To identify TCR V-J signatures that set the groups apart, the researchers used a discovery cohort of about a hundred patients, made up of 40 to 45 with Graves' ophthalmopathy and 57 with stable Graves' hyperthyroidism. Once sampling was done, hyperthyroidism patients were given methimazole at a starting dose of 30 mg daily, whereas ophthalmopathy patients were given high-dose intravenous methylprednisolone.

In the ophthalmopathy patients, disease was moderately to severely active, with a Clinical Activity Score of 3 or more, a NOSPECS grade of 4 or more, and a duration of less than 3 months. The study excluded patients with uncontrolled infections, other autoimmune diseases, pregnancy or lactation. Diagnoses relied on clinical symptoms, serum thyroxine and TRAb, thyroid ultrasound and orbital computed tomography. Ficoll-Paque density gradient centrifugation was used to isolate PBMCs from approximately 11 ml of fresh peripheral blood. Total RNA was extracted using Trizol reagent, and RNA quality was assessed on an Agilent 2100 Bioanalyzer. Study-wide findings and limitations: Blood samples also contained most of the expanded thyroid clonotypes (frequency above 0.001), which suggests that blood repertoires may reflect thyroid immune responses. Ophthalmopathy was separated from stable hyperthyroidism by a 13 V-J signature model, with approximately 89% sensitivity and approximately 81% specificity obtained in cross-validation and 80%/75% obtained in testing. Sample size was not statistically predetermined, and investigators were not blinded to group allocation. In validation, the model predicted progression to ophthalmopathy with approximately 71% sensitivity and 72% to 85% specificity, a median of around six months before onset.

Amplification of TCR beta CDR3 regions was carried out from RNA transcripts. A first-round RT-PCR of the TCR CDR3 used the HTBI primer set with the Qiagen OneStep RT-PCR kit. A second multiplex PCR round built the libraries, followed by size selection and purification. The libraries were sequenced on an Illumina HiSeq2000 using paired-end 100 bp reads. Turning to the authors' computational methods: SOAPnuke was used to process the raw data, with reads discarded if the reads contained adapters or uncalled bases, had a mean Phred below 15, or lacked an exact constant-primer or identifier match. High-quality paired reads were merged using COPE v1.2.5, and each unique nucleotide sequence was defined as a clonotype. MiTCR v1.1 was used to align clonotypes to the IMGT TRBV, TRBD and TRBJ reference segments. Only V-J combinations with frequency above 0.0001, covering 99.2% of repertoires, were analysed. A TCS score was defined as the ratio between F50 (clonal expansion) and ExV (chaos), using BLOSUM62-based TCRdist between CDR3 peptides within each V-J. Welch's t-statistics and random forest reduced 450 to 600 V-J features to under 15, which were used in a naive Bayes classifier (R e1071). The public reads were quality trimmed at Q25 with fastp and then assembled into clones with MiXCR by TCRdb, keeping productive beta chains. Identical CDR3 protein sequences are pooled into one entry, listed with their most common genes and DNA. The V and J calls and clone size are TCRdb's, not the authors'. In this sample the table shows approximately 430,000 distinct CDR3 sequences, under 15% of which occur a single time. The ten largest clones add up to approximately 13% of the sample.

This sequence originates from a man aged 18 to 29 with Graves' ophthalmopathy. Sequenced sample: blood.

The CDR3 protein is CASGLSEGGNEQFF. In nucleotides, the sequence is TGTGCTAGTGGTTTGTCGGAGGGAGGAAATGAGCAGTTCTTC. Rearrangement joined TRBV12-5 to TRBJ2-1; possibly the D gene is TRBD2, per 6 matching bases. The CDR3, from cysteine to phenylalanine, totals 14 residues. CDR3 DNA is the only sequence kept; it has 42 bases, read in frame from the first base. From the germline V gene, CDR1 is LGHNT and CDR2 is FRNRAP. The trim is 2 bases for V and 7 bases for J, with a gap of 12 bases between the germline ends.